This T cell receptor (beta chain) derives from a study of T cell changes during pregnancy in multiple sclerosis. Trimming cost V 3 bases and J 2 bases, with 9 bases left between them. This CDR3 is built from 13 residues. Germline values: CDR1 SGHKS, CDR2 YYEKEE (reference sequence). Data came from immunoSEQ multiplex PCR; TCRdb stores just in-frame clones and leaves some out. This table has 65,000 to 90,000 clones, over 80% appearing once. The rearrangement uses TRBV5-5 and TRBJ2-7; D is unclear. The clonotype originates from a female donor in good health, enrolled as a control in a pregnancy study. Sequencing used peripheral blood, obtained in the third trimester of pregnancy. The CDR3 reads CASSSTATYEQYF. The CDR3 bases are TGTGCCAGCAGCTCCACAGCTACCTACGAGCAGTACTTC. The entire variable domain, with the rest obtained from reference TRBV5-5 and TRBJ2-7, is as follows: DAGVTQSPTHLIKTRGQQVTLRCSPISGHKSVSWYQQVLGQGPQFIFQYYEKEERGRGNFPDRFSARQFPNYSSELNVNALLLGDSALYLCASSSTATYEQYFGPGTRLTVT.